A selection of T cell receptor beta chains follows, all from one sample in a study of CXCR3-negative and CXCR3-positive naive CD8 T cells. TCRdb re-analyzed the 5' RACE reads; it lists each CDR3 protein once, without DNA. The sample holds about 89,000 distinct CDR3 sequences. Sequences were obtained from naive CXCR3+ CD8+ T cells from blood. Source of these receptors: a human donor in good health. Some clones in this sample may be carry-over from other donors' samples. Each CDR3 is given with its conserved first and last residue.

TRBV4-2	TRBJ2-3	CASSQDPPGGLGDVSTQYF
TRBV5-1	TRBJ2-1	CASNAAIYDRHEQFF
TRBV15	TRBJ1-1	CACGKGGNTEAFF
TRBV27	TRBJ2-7	CASSLVGRTYEQYF
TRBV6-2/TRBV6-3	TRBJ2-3	CASSYSFSTSFSDTQYF
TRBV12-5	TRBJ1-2	CASGLVGRVHGYTF
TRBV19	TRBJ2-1	CASTPFNRGHNNEQFF
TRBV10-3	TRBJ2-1	CAISESTSGGDDEQFF
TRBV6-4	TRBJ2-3	CASSDSGEITDTQYF
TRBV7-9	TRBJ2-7	CASSLTGYYEQYF
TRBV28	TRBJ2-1	CASSLTPSGGNEQFF
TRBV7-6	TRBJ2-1	CASSLVEDRAAYNEQFF
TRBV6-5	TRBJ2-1	CASSYIGTGVDEQFF
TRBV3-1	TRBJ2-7	CASSQAGTGGIHEQYF
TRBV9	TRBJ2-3	CASSPKTRGLTSTDTQYF
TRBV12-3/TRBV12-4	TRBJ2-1	CASSFSAEQFF
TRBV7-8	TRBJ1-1	CASTIPENTEAFF
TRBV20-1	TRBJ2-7	CSARAGTYYEQYF
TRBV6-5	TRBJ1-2	CASSYSKGTGSNGYTF
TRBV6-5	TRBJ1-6	CASTTYINSPLHF
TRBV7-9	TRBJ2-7	CASSYRGGFYEQYF
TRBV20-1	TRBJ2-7	CSARDGETGASFYEQYF
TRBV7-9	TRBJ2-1	CASSPLTGDNEQFF
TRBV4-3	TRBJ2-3	CASSPTGGRTDTQYF
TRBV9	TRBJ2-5	CASSVGGIQETQYF
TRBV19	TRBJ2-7	CASEDTTYEQYF
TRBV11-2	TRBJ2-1	CATEAGTGGNEQFF
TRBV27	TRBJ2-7	CASSFPGLPYEQYF
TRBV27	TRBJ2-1	CASSQGTNGVNEQFF
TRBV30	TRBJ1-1	CAWTTGVRNTEAFF
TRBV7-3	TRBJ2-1	CASSTPYRGRRGVEQFF
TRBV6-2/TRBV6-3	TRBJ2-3	CASSYSDRVTDTQYF
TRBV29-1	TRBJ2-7	CSVRTDGYEQYF
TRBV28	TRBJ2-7	CASSPTRGSRYEQYF
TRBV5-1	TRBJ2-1	CASSLTSGAMSSYNEQFF
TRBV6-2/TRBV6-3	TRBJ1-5	CASSYLGLREPQHF
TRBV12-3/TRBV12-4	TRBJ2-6	CASGRDNSGANVLTF
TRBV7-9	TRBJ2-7	CASSLNSYEQYF
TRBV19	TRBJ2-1	CASSMVRGGPNEQFF
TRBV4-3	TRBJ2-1	CASSQGLAGGNEQFF
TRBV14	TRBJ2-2	CASSQVPAVTGELFF
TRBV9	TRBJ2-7	CASSSGTGPYEQYF
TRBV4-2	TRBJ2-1	CASSQVSTQQTWYNEQFF
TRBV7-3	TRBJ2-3	CASSQYGGGDTQYF
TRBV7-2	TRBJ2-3	CASSLVAGGGPHTDTQYF
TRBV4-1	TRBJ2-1	CASSQDHNEQFF
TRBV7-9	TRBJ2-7	CASSGRDSYEQYF
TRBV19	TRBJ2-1	CASSMGSGPYNEQFF
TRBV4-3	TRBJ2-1	CASSQDLSGLAGRYEQFF
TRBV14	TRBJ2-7	CASSQSRGGEQYF
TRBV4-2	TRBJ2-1	CASSHLGLAGLLGNEQFF
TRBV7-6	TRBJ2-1	CASSLWGAYNEQFF
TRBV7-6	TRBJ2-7	CASSFGHFDEQYF
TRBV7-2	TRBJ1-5	CASSPGLKSDQPQHF